This is a list of T cell receptor beta chains from one sample in a study of cytomegalovirus exposure and HLA in healthy donors. Sequencing was performed with immunoSEQ multiplex PCR; in TCRdb, only in-frame clones are kept and a portion is missing. The sample carries under 200,000 clones, roughly 74% recorded once. The sample consisted of PBMCs. The receptors here all came from a male donor in good health and CMV-seronegative. Each CDR3 is given without its conserved first and last residue.

V,J,CDR3
TRBV27,TRBJ1-2,ASSLSIRDRGGYGYT
TRBV12-5,TRBJ2-1,ASGTRGNEQF
TRBV7-7,TRBJ2-2,ASSEQPWVNTGELF
TRBV6-1,TRBJ2-3,ASSERGGVGTDTQY
TRBV2,TRBJ1-5,ASSRTNQPQH
TRBV7-3,TRBJ2-2,ASSLSGRANTGELF
TRBV5-6,TRBJ1-6,ASSLGGYNSPLH
TRBV27,TRBJ2-7,ASSRGGQGIYEQY
TRBV28,TRBJ2-1,ASSPSDYNEQF
TRBV6-1,TRBJ1-2,ASSLGQYGYT
TRBV7-9,TRBJ2-7,ASSFLPNEQY
TRBV7-9,TRBJ1-1,ASSLGLTVEAF
TRBV2,TRBJ2-7,ASSAGLAGAPSYEQY
TRBV13,TRBJ2-7,ASSADSRGDEQY
TRBV6-5,TRBJ2-1,ASSPGVARNEQF
TRBV5-1,TRBJ1-3,ASSRSVNSGNTIY
TRBV4-1,TRBJ1-2,ASSHPRTGGAYGYT